The 13 T cell receptor beta chains listed next were all sequenced from one sample in a study of T cells in Graves' hyperthyroidism and ophthalmopathy. It was RNA transcripts that yielded the amplified TCR beta CDR3 regions. In the first-round RT-PCR of the TCR CDR3, the HTBI primer set was used. TCRdb processed the multiplex PCR reads anew with MiXCR; each CDR3 protein has one entry. The sample lists over 650,000 distinct CDR3 sequences, 40% to 55% occurring once. Sequencing was performed on peripheral blood or thyroid tissue (not recorded which). These receptors were taken from an adult man with Graves' disease, either hyperthyroidism or ophthalmopathy (not recorded which).

This clonotype was detected only a few times. This chain connects TRBV20-1 to TRBJ2-7; 12 bases align to TRBD2. V lost 4 bases and J lost 6; bases outside the gene matches: 10. This CDR3 is built from 15 residues. Germline V CDR1 and CDR2: DFQATT, SNEGSKA (reference sequence). This CDR3 is CSAIRTSGAGSEQYF. CDR3 coding DNA: TGCAGTGCTATTCGGACTAGCGGGGCTGGCTCCGAGCAGTACTTC.

The rearrangement joins TRBV29-1 to TRBJ2-7, with TRBD1 identical over 8 bases. The end of the DNA aligns better with TRBJ2-5, so the J call may be wrong. Per germline, CDR1 SQVTM and CDR2 ANQGSEA. There are 15 residues in the CDR3. CDR3 loop: CSVILTGQDGETQYF. In DNA, the CDR3 is TGCAGCGTGATTTTGACGGGACAGGATGGCGAGACCCAGTACTTC.

This clonotype was observed a few times. The genes are TRBV9 and TRBJ1-3; D is undetermined. CDR1 is SGDLS, CDR2 YYNGEE, per germline. This CDR3 is built from 14 residues. Between the trimmed V and J ends, which lost 0 bases and 0 bases, there was a span of 4 bases. DNA of the CDR3: TGTGCCAGCAGCGTAGATTCCTCTGGAAACACCATATATTTT. This codes for CASSVDSSGNTIYF.

The chain has TRBV29-1 and TRBJ2-5, with TRBD1 as a possible D gene (6 bases). The CDR3 has 14 residues. V dropped 8 bases and J dropped 3 bases, with 19 bases sitting between them. CDR1 is SQVTM, CDR2 ANQGSEA, per germline. CDR3 DNA sequence: TGCAGCTTAGTCTGGGGGCGTAGGGAAGAGACCCAGTACTTC. Protein: CSLVWGRREETQYF.

A few counts support this clonotype. The rearrangement links TRBV2 to TRBJ1-3, with D uncertain. The CDR3 sequence is 14 residues long. The V gene's germline CDR1 is SNHLY and CDR2 FYNNEI. Trimming removed 6 bases at V and 3 bases at J, with 12 bases between. The CDR3: CASSHPTNGNTIYF. CDR3 nucleotide sequence: TGTGCCAGCAGCCACCCGACTAATGGAAACACCATATATTTT.

The V and J genes are TRBV7-9 and TRBJ1-3; D is unclear. CDR1 and CDR2 from the germline V gene are SEHNR and FQNEAQ (reference sequence). This CDR3 spans 8 amino acids. V lost 9 bases and J lost 11, with 5 bases in between. The CDR3 protein is CASSAIYF. In DNA, the CDR3 is TGTGCCAGTAGTGCCATATATTTT.

In its sample, this clonotype was seen many times. The chain links TRBV20-1 to TRBJ2-5; D may be TRBD2 (5 bases). Germline V gives CDR1 DFQATT, CDR2 SNEGSKA (reference sequence). V dropped 1 base and J dropped 4 bases, with 10 bases sitting between them. CDR3 length: 13 residues. DNA of the CDR3: TGCAGTGCTAGAGGATCTAGCATAGAGACCCAGTACTTC. Translated: CSARGSSIETQYF.

The chain has TRBV2 and TRBJ1-6; possibly TRBD1 for D (6 bases). The CDR3 is 15 residues long. Germline CDR1 is SNHLY and CDR2 is FYNNEI. Trimming left V 7 bases short and J 7 bases short, with 17 bases between. The CDR3 is CASKGTPLMNSPLHF. The CDR3 DNA is TGTGCCAGCAAAGGGACACCTCTGATGAATTCACCCCTCCACTTT.

This clonotype was recorded at least ten times. The chain employs TRBV29-1 and TRBJ2-7; 7 bases are shared with TRBD1. The V gene's germline CDR1 is SQVTM and CDR2 ANQGSEA. The ends lost 2 bases at V and 11 bases at J; junction bases unmatched: 12. The CDR3 has 13 residues. The CDR3 protein is CSVEFVVKGAKYF. DNA for the CDR3: TGCAGCGTTGAATTTGTCGTTAAGGGGGCTAAGTACTTC.

In regard to this clonotype: The junction shows a germline mismatch at one end, possibly a read error. The rearrangement joins TRBV7-9 to TRBJ2-7, with D perhaps matching TRBD1 (6 bases). This CDR3 region has 15 residues. Germline lookup yields CDR1 SEHNR and CDR2 FQNEAQ (reference sequence). CDR3 loop: CASSPRQEPTYKQYF. In DNA, the CDR3 is TGTGCCAGCAGCCCTAGACAGGAGCCAACCTACAAGCAGTACTTC.

This clonotype was recorded at least ten times. The chain joins TRBV12-3 or TRBV12-4 to TRBJ1-5, with a tentative D call TRBD1 (6 bases). The V and J ends lost 5 bases and 2 bases respectively, with 10 bases between them. The CDR3 is made up of 14 amino acids. This CDR3 is CASSPGQRNQPQHF. For the CDR3, the DNA is TGTGCCAGCAGTCCCGGACAGCGCAATCAGCCCCAGCATTTT.

The V call is TRBV7-2, the J call TRBJ2-5, with 7 bases matching TRBD1. CDR3 length equals 16 residues. The germline gives CDR1 SGHTA, CDR2 FQGNSA. Trimming removed 1 base from V and 5 bases from J; junction bases left unmatched: 10. The CDR3 nucleotides read TGTGCCAGCAGCTTAGACAGGGGATGGGTTCTCGAGACCCAGTACTTC. Translated, it gives CASSLDRGWVLETQYF.

As concerns this clonotype: A much bigger clone sits one base away, suggesting this may be a read error. The chain recombines TRBV14 with TRBJ1-3, with TRBD1 identical over 8 bases. CDR3 length equals 15 residues. CDR1 is SGHDN and CDR2 is FVKESK in the germline V gene. V lost 4 bases, J lost 1 base, and 3 bases stayed unmatched. CDR3 sequence reads: CASSRTGKSGNTIYF. Here the CDR3 DNA reads TGTGCCAGCAGCCGGACAGGGAAGTCTGGAAACACCATATATTTT.